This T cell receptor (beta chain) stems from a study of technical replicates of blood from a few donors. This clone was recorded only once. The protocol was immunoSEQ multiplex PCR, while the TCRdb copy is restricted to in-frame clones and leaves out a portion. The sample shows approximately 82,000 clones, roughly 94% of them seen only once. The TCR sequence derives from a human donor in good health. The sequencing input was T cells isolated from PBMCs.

DNA for the CDR3: TGCGCCAGCAGCCCGTGGACAGGCCCTAACTATGGCTACACCTTC. Its protein product is CASSPWTGPNYGYTF. This sequence joins TRBV5-1 and TRBJ1-2, with TRBD1 identical over 7 bases. The CDR3 runs to 15 residues. V shed 4 bases and J 0 bases; nucleotides not matched to a gene: 6. CDR1 and CDR2 from the germline V gene are SGHRS and YFSETQ.